One and the same sample provided the 10 T cell receptor beta chains below, sequenced in a study of T cells in Graves' hyperthyroidism and ophthalmopathy. Amplified TCR beta CDR3 regions came from RNA transcripts. When the TCR CDR3 underwent first-round RT-PCR, the HTBI primer set was used. TCRdb fed the multiplex PCR reads into MiXCR, producing one record per CDR3 protein. In the table there are about 560,000 distinct CDR3 sequences, around 15% of which are singletons. Sample: blood. Every receptor here comes from a woman younger than 30 with Graves' hyperthyroidism.

This clonotype was counted many times. The chain combines TRBV11-2 with TRBJ2-1, with D possibly being TRBD1 (5 bases). Germline lookup yields CDR1 SGHAT and CDR2 FQNNGV. V lost 0 bases to trimming and J lost 6 bases, with 9 bases between them. This CDR3 is 14 amino acids long. CDR3 in DNA: TGTGCCAGCAGCTTAGAAGGTGGGGCCAATGAGCAGTTCTTC. Residues: CASSLEGGANEQFF.

The chain is built from TRBV9 and TRBJ1-1; D is uncertain. Germline values: CDR1 SGDLS, CDR2 YYNGEE. CDR3 size: 15 residues. V was trimmed by 2 bases and J by 0 bases, leaving 11 bases between them. The CDR3 DNA reads as TGTGCCAGCAGCGTCCGGGGAGACCTGAACACTGAAGCTTTCTTT. Protein product: CASSVRGDLNTEAFF.

This clonotype was detected ten times or more. The V gene is TRBV3-1, the J gene TRBJ2-7, with D possibly matching TRBD2 (6 bases). V lost 6 bases and J lost 4, with 16 bases in between. Germline values: CDR1 LGHDT, CDR2 YNNKEL (reference sequence). The CDR3 loop spans 14 amino acids. This CDR3 is CASSRPGTDYEQYF. The CDR3 DNA reads TGTGCCAGCAGTCGACCTGGGACTGATTACGAGCAGTACTTC.

This clonotype has a count of ten or more. The CDR3 bases are TGTGCCAGCAGCCCATGGTCAGGGGTTCAGCCCCAGCATTTT. It codes for CASSPWSGVQPQHF. This chain uses TRBV7-2 with TRBJ1-5, with a weak D call TRBD1 (6 bases). The V end lost 5 bases, the J end lost 6 bases, and 14 bases lay between the germline ends. The CDR3 contains 14 residues. CDR1 SGHTA and CDR2 FQGNSA come from the germline V gene.

This clonotype was observed many times. The rearrangement joins TRBV3-1 to TRBJ1-5, with a tentative D call TRBD1 (5 bases). Trimming removed 0 bases from V and 2 bases from J, with 8 bases in between. Germline loops: CDR1 LGHDT, CDR2 YNNKEL (reference sequence). The CDR3 consists of 15 residues. The CDR3 region is CASSQEAGRNQPQHF. DNA of the CDR3: TGTGCCAGCAGCCAAGAAGCGGGGCGCAATCAGCCCCAGCATTTT.

Ten or more counts support this clonotype. Here the CDR3 reads CASSLGTGGRQPQHF. In nucleotides, the CDR3 is TGTGCCAGCAGTCTCGGGACAGGGGGCAGGCAGCCCCAGCATTTT. V and J are TRBV27 and TRBJ1-5; 12 bases are shared with TRBD1. V was clipped by 5 bases and J by 7 bases; unmatched bases: 6. The CDR3 is 15 amino acids. Germline lookup yields CDR1 MNHEY and CDR2 SMNVEV (reference sequence).

This clonotype was seen ten or more times. The J gene is TRBJ2-1, the V gene TRBV12-3 or TRBV12-4, with 8 bases aligning to TRBD2. V trimming: 2 bases; J trimming: 4 bases; junction bases outside the gene matches: 4. The CDR3 extends over 15 amino acids. CDR3 loop: CASSLSGGVYNEQFF. The CDR3, as DNA: TGTGCCAGCAGTTTATCGGGAGGGGTGTACAATGAGCAGTTCTTC.

The chain uses TRBV10-1 and TRBJ1-5; D gene uncertain. Germline lookup yields CDR1 WNHNN and CDR2 SYGVQD (reference sequence). The CDR3 spans 16 residues. Trimming removed 6 bases at V and 2 bases at J, with 17 bases between. In nucleotides, the CDR3 is TGCGCCAGCAGGAGAAGGGCAGTTCATGGCAATCAGCCCCAGCATTTT. Its protein product is CASRRRAVHGNQPQHF.

In this sample, this clonotype turned up many times. This sequence joins TRBV5-1 and TRBJ2-5; 9 bases are shared with TRBD1. The CDR3 runs to 14 residues. CDR1 SGHRS and CDR2 YFSETQ come from the germline V gene. V lost 9 bases, J lost 1 base, and 7 bases stayed unmatched. In nucleotides, the CDR3 is TGCGCCACCACCCGGGACAGGGCCCAAGAGACCCAGTACTTC. This translates into CATTRDRAQETQYF. The entire variable domain, with the rest obtained from reference TRBV5-1 and TRBJ2-5, is as follows: KAGVTQTPRYLIKTRGQQVTLSCSPISGHRSVSWYQQTPGQGLQFLFEYFSETQRNKGNFPGRFSGRQFSNSRSEMNVSTLELGDSALYLCATTRDRAQETQYFGPGTRLLVL.

The chain is built from TRBV12-3 or TRBV12-4 and TRBJ2-2, with a weak D call TRBD1 (6 bases). Trimming left V 6 bases short and J 7 bases short, with 15 bases between. The CDR3 covers 14 residues. The CDR3 loop is CASRTTGLLGELFF. DNA for the CDR3: TGTGCCAGCAGGACCACAGGGTTACTCGGGGAGCTGTTTTTT.